Following are 2 T cell receptor beta chains from one sample sequenced in a study of blood T cell repertoires in COVID-19. Sequencing was performed with immunoSEQ multiplex PCR; in TCRdb, only in-frame clones are kept and a portion is missing. The table shows some 240,000 clones, with about three quarters occurring only once. The sequenced sample was peripheral blood. The receptors derive from a woman aged 70 to 79 with acute or convalescent COVID-19.

V gene TRBV24-1 combines with J gene TRBJ2-1, with 10 bases identical to TRBD1. The CDR3 sequence is 14 residues long. Trimming cost V 8 bases and J 9 bases; bases outside gene matches: 9. Per germline, CDR1 KGHDR and CDR2 SFDVKD. The CDR3 sequence is CATKAATGGVEQFF. CDR3 DNA: TGTGCCACCAAGGCGGCGACAGGGGGCGTTGAGCAGTTCTTC.

This clone was seen ten or more times. The CDR3 DNA reads as TGTGCCAGCAGCTTACAGGGGACAGATACGCAGTATTTT. This translates into CASSLQGTDTQYF. The genes are TRBV7-9 and TRBJ2-3, with D possibly being TRBD1 (6 bases). CDR1 is SEHNR and CDR2 is FQNEAQ in the germline V gene (reference sequence). The V gene lost 2 bases and the J gene lost 3 bases, with 6 bases spanning the gap. CDR3 size: 13 residues. The variable domain in full, completed from reference TRBV7-9 and TRBJ2-3, reads DTGVSQNPRHKITKRGQNVTFRCDPISEHNRLYWYRQTLGQGPEFLTYFQNEAQLEKSRLLSDRFSAERPKGSFSTLEIQRTEQGDSAMYLCASSLQGTDTQYFGPGTRLTVL.